The rows below give T cell receptor beta chains drawn from one sample of a study of OX40 agonist ivuxolimab in advanced cancers. The repertoire was sequenced with immunoSEQ multiplex PCR; TCRdb's copy has only in-frame clones and lacks some. This table holds just under 85,000 clones, 84% found once. The sample was CD4+ or CD8+ T cells sorted from blood, taken in a trial of the OX40 agonist ivuxolimab. The source of these receptors is an adult with an advanced solid tumor such as melanoma, head and neck, liver or kidney cancer. The CDR3 runs from the conserved cysteine through the conserved F or W. Fields, in order: V gene, J gene, clone size, D gene, CDR3 protein, CDR3 DNA. The D gene is left open where the match is weak. Size is stated for part of the rows, as once, few or many counts, or as a class when the clone is expanded.

V: TRBV11-2
J: TRBJ1-4
size: once
D: TRBD1
CDR3: CASSLGDRDHEKLFF
DNA: TGTGCCAGCAGCTTAGGGGACAGGGATCATGAAAAACTGTTTTTT

V: TRBV6-5
J: TRBJ2-7
size: once
D: .
CDR3: CASSYSARSPNEQYF
DNA: TGTGCCAGCAGTTACTCGGCGCGGTCCCCTAACGAGCAGTACTTC

V: TRBV27
J: TRBJ2-1
size: .
D: .
CDR3: CASTRGFPYNEQFF
DNA: TGTGCCAGCACCCGCGGCTTTCCCTACAATGAGCAGTTCTTC

V: TRBV4-2
J: TRBJ1-3
size: .
D: .
CDR3: CASSHPQGNSVYF
DNA: TGTGCCAGCAGCCACCCTCAGGGAAACAGCGTATATTTT

V: TRBV18
J: TRBJ2-4
size: .
D: .
CDR3: CASFQAAEAKNIQYF
DNA: TGTGCCAGCTTTCAGGCAGCTGAAGCCAAAAACATTCAGTACTTC

V: TRBV2
J: TRBJ1-2
size: .
D: .
CDR3: CASSKLQGNYGYTF
DNA: TGTGCCAGCAGTAAACTTCAGGGTAACTATGGCTACACCTTC

V: TRBV5-1
J: TRBJ1-5
size: few
D: .
CDR3: CASSPGGGRSNQPQHF
DNA: TGCGCCAGCAGCCCCGGGGGGGGTAGGAGCAATCAGCCCCAGCATTTT

V: TRBV18
J: TRBJ1-5
size: .
D: TRBD1
CDR3: CASSPSSGGSNQPQHF
DNA: TGTGCCAGCTCACCCTCGTCAGGGGGCAGCAATCAGCCCCAGCATTTT

V: TRBV5-1
J: TRBJ2-1
size: .
D: TRBD1
CDR3: CASSFTGVGEQFF
DNA: TGCGCCAGCAGCTTTACAGGGGTGGGTGAGCAGTTCTTC

V: TRBV7-2
J: TRBJ1-2
size: .
D: .
CDR3: CASSLARGLGNYGYTF
DNA: TGTGCCAGCAGCTTAGCGCGGGGGTTGGGTAACTATGGCTACACCTTC

V: TRBV5-8
J: TRBJ2-5
size: .
D: TRBD1
CDR3: CASSFGTGGTETQYF
DNA: TGTGCCAGCAGCTTTGGGACAGGGGGCACGGAGACCCAGTACTTC

V: TRBV7-2
J: TRBJ1-2
size: few
D: .
CDR3: CASSLGAGYGYTF
DNA: TGTGCCAGCAGCTTAGGGGCGGGGTATGGCTACACCTTC

V: TRBV18
J: TRBJ2-7
size: .
D: TRBD2
CDR3: CASSPPGLAGVGEQYF
DNA: TGTGCCAGCTCACCACCAGGCCTAGCGGGAGTGGGGGAGCAGTACTTC

V: TRBV14
J: TRBJ2-4
size: .
D: .
CDR3: CASSYSGAKNIQYF
DNA: TGTGCCAGCAGCTACAGTGGAGCCAAAAACATTCAGTACTTC

V: TRBV6-6
J: TRBJ1-5
size: .
D: .
CDR3: CASSYSYNQPQHF
DNA: TGTGCCAGCAGTTACTCCTATAATCAGCCCCAGCATTTT

V: TRBV5-4
J: TRBJ2-1
size: .
D: TRBD2
CDR3: CASSQALAGGPDEQFF
DNA: TGTGCCAGCAGCCAAGCACTAGCGGGGGGGCCGGATGAGCAGTTCTTC